This T cell receptor (beta chain) appears in the sequencing data of a study of cytomegalovirus exposure and HLA in healthy donors. V lost 2 bases and J lost 4; bases outside the gene matches: 7. Germline V gives CDR1 SGHTA, CDR2 FQGNSA. This CDR3 is 15 amino acids long. A note on this clone: Antigen specificity is unknown. This CDR3 is also generated by other DNA sequences in the sample.

The study ran its PCR with 60 Vbeta and 13 Jbeta primers. Clones were sequenced by immunoSEQ multiplex PCR, and TCRdb holds only the in-frame ones, with some missing. Among under 200,000 clones listed, approximately 80% were seen once. Study-level findings and limits: The authors later found TCR association rates varying by HLA locus, with DRB1 most and HLA-C fewest. Near-uniform donor sequencing depth was presumed by presence/absence analyses. Altogether, 150 to 200 TCR beta chains were recorded as cytomegalovirus-associated. In a later analysis, TCR beta V- and J-gene trimming was associated with a missense DCLRE1C variant.

The V gene is TRBV7-2, the J gene TRBJ1-1, with 7 bases that match TRBD1. The sample comprised PBMCs. The clonotype comes from a man in his fifties or sixties in good health and CMV-seronegative. Here the CDR3 DNA reads TGTGCCAGCAGCTTATCCACAGGGGTGGCCACTGAAGCTTTCTTT. It codes for CASSLSTGVATEAFF.